This T cell receptor (beta chain) originates from a study of blood T cell repertoires in COVID-19. At the level of the study: Sites in the United States, Italy and Spain provided acute and convalescent COVID-19 samples.

The CDR3 is 15 amino acids. With V trimmed by 3 bases and J by 4 bases, 8 bases remained unmatched. Germline V gene data show CDR1 as DFQATT and CDR2 as SNEGSKA (reference sequence). In the original processing: Reference gene primer amplification yielded estimated nucleated cell counts. Profiling relied on immunoSEQ multiplex PCR, and the TCRdb table lists in-frame clones only, not all of them. Clonal size and the V and J genes are those of that table, whereas D and trimming came from the DNA. Here the sample spans about 170,000 clones, 70% to 85% being singletons. This chain connects TRBV20-1 to TRBJ1-1; 10 nucleotides match TRBD1. The source of this sequence is a man aged 55 to 70 who had recovered from COVID-19. Material for sequencing was peripheral blood. The CDR3 loop reads CSASIDRGRPTEAFF. In DNA form, the CDR3 reads TGCAGTGCTAGTATAGACAGGGGGCGCCCCACTGAAGCTTTCTTT.